This passage covers 20 T cell receptor beta chains from one sample sequenced in a study of beta chain features in type 1 diabetes. Study findings and constraints: Within each of all four CD4+ subsets, Type 1 diabetes patients had TCRB CDR3s that were moderately but significantly shorter.

Antigens for these TCRs are unknown. TCRB transcripts that were expressed got sequenced, as all of the isolated RNA had been reverse transcribed. Assay used: immunoSEQ multiplex PCR; TCRdb lists only in-frame clones, some missing. The table records about 270,000 clones, 14% of them present only once. Material for sequencing was naive CD4+ T cells from blood. These receptor sequences come from a man aged 25 to 45 with type 1 diabetes.

This clone was picked up a small number of times. The chain joins TRBV30 to TRBJ2-1; weak D call: TRBD2 (6 bases). V was trimmed by 2 bases and J by 1 base, leaving 18 bases between them. This CDR3 has 17 amino acids. Germline lookup yields CDR1 GTSNPN and CDR2 SVGIG (reference sequence). CDR3 DNA sequence: TGTGCCTGGAGTTTAATCGGGACTGGCCTTTCCTACAATGAGCAGTTCTTC. Encoded protein: CAWSLIGTGLSYNEQFF.

The CDR3 coding sequence is TGCGCCAGCAGCTTGTACAGGGTGGGCGAGACCCAGTACTTC. The encoded protein is CASSLYRVGETQYF. The chain carries TRBV5-1 and TRBJ2-5; TRBD1 is a possible D gene (6 bases). This CDR3 region has 14 residues. Per germline, CDR1 SGHRS and CDR2 YFSETQ. Trimming shortened V by 1 base and J by 5 bases, and 12 bases separated the two germline ends.

This rearrangement joins TRBV7-2 to TRBJ1-1; weak D call: TRBD1 (6 bases). From germline, CDR1 is SGHTA and CDR2 FQGNSA. The CDR3 runs 15 residues. The V end lost 6 bases, the J end lost 5 bases, and 19 bases lay between the germline ends. Here the CDR3 reads CASSFQGGGRTEAFF. The CDR3 DNA reads as TGTGCCAGCAGTTTCCAAGGGGGGGGGCGGACTGAAGCTTTCTTT.

The table lists this clone with a few counts. CDR3 amino acids: CASSTGHQETQYF. CDR3 coding DNA: TGTGCCAGCAGTACAGGACATCAAGAGACCCAGTACTTC. V and J are TRBV6-5 and TRBJ2-5, with TRBD1 as a possible D gene (5 bases). Per germline, CDR1 MNHEY and CDR2 SVGAGI. V was clipped by 5 bases and J by 2 bases, with 9 bases between them. The CDR3 is 13 amino acids.

This chain joins TRBV2 and TRBJ2-5, with D possibly TRBD1 on 5 matching bases. Germline-derived CDR1 and CDR2 are SNHLY and FYNNEI. V was cut by 3 bases and J by 5 bases, with 13 bases left in between. This CDR3 comprises 14 residues. The CDR3, as DNA: TGTGCCAGCAGTGAGACAGCCCCAGCGGAGACCCAGTACTTC. It yields the protein CASSETAPAETQYF.

This clone was recorded a few times. This rearrangement joins TRBV28 to TRBJ2-1, with a tentative D call TRBD2 (6 bases). V lost 8 bases to trimming and J lost 2 bases, with 16 bases between them. CDR1 is MDHEN and CDR2 is SYDVKM in the germline V gene. This CDR3 comprises 15 residues. CDR3 amino acids: CASGGGAGPYNEQFF. CDR3 in DNA: TGTGCCAGCGGGGGTGGGGCGGGGCCCTACAATGAGCAGTTCTTC.

The J gene is TRBJ1-1, the V gene TRBV5-1; TRBD1 is a possible D gene (6 bases). The V end lost 4 bases, the J end lost 1 base, and 11 bases lay between the germline ends. This CDR3 spans 14 amino acids. Germline assignment: CDR1 SGHRS and CDR2 YFSETQ. The CDR3: CASSETGQNTEAFF. The DNA of the CDR3 is TGCGCCAGCAGCGAGACGGGACAGAACACTGAAGCTTTCTTT.

The chain is built from TRBV2 and TRBJ2-3; TRBD1 matches 7 bases. Trimming removed 4 bases from V and 3 bases from J; junction bases left unmatched: 7. The CDR3 length is 15 residues. Germline V lookup: CDR1 SNHLY, CDR2 FYNNEI. CDR3 region: CASSGTGAATDTQYF. The CDR3 DNA reads TGTGCCAGCAGTGGAACAGGGGCCGCTACAGATACGCAGTATTTT.

This clone came up a few times. J is TRBJ2-6 and V is TRBV4-3, with D unclear. Trimming cost V 0 bases and J 3 bases, with 12 bases left between them. The germline CDR1 and CDR2 sequences are LGHNA and YSLEER. The CDR3 runs to 17 residues. CDR3 loop: CASSQDGQVNGANVLTF. CDR3 bases: TGCGCCAGCAGCCAAGATGGTCAGGTAAATGGGGCCAACGTCCTGACTTTC.

CDR3 protein: CAWQINPGQGSFENYGYTF. DNA of the CDR3: TGTGCCTGGCAGATAAACCCCGGACAGGGGTCCTTTGAGAACTATGGCTACACCTTC. The chain couples TRBV30 to TRBJ1-2; 9 bases map to TRBD1. CDR1 GTSNPN and CDR2 SVGIG come from the germline V gene (reference sequence). CDR3 size: 19 residues. V was pared by 5 bases and J by 2 bases, with 21 bases of the junction left unmatched.

This clone turned up a few times. The rearrangement links TRBV2 to TRBJ2-5; D is possibly TRBD2 (5 bases). V dropped 5 bases and J dropped 2 bases, with 9 bases sitting between them. CDR1 is SNHLY and CDR2 is FYNNEI in the germline V gene. This CDR3 has 13 residues. The CDR3 reads CASSTREQETQYF. The CDR3 DNA sequence: TGTGCCAGCAGTACCCGGGAACAAGAGACCCAGTACTTC.

This sequence joins TRBV30 and TRBJ1-2; D is ambiguous. The V gene lost 4 bases and the J gene lost 4 bases, with 16 bases spanning the gap. CDR1 GTSNPN and CDR2 SVGIG come from the germline V gene (reference sequence). This CDR3 comprises 14 residues. CDR3 protein: CAWNDFFGGYGYTF. The DNA of the CDR3 is TGTGCCTGGAACGACTTTTTTGGAGGCTATGGCTACACCTTC.

This clone has only a few counts. The chain combines TRBV7-9 with TRBJ1-5, with 7 bases fitting TRBD1. J gave up 5 bases and V 2 bases, and 9 bases lay outside the gene matches. The CDR3 spans 16 residues. Germline V gene data show CDR1 as SEHNR and CDR2 as FQNEAQ (reference sequence). CDR3 in amino acids: CASSLWTGETYQPQHF. In DNA, the CDR3 is TGTGCCAGCAGCTTATGGACAGGTGAAACGTATCAGCCCCAGCATTTT.

This clone has a handful of counts. V usage is TRBV29-1 and J usage is TRBJ1-2, with TRBD1 as a possible D gene (5 bases). The germline CDR1 and CDR2 sequences are SQVTM and ANQGSEA. The CDR3 is made up of 15 amino acids. V was clipped by 6 bases and J by 0 bases, with 17 bases between them. CDR3 nucleotides: TGCAGCGTCAGATCGCCGACAGCAGCTAACTATGGCTACACCTTC. Translated, it gives CSVRSPTAANYGYTF.

To note about this clone: This specimen includes other DNA sequences encoding the same CDR3. V is TRBV11-2 and J is TRBJ1-5, with a tentative D call TRBD1 (5 bases). Trimming removed 0 bases from V and 5 bases from J, with 5 bases in between. From germline, CDR1 is SGHAT and CDR2 FQNNGV. This CDR3 is built from 13 residues. The CDR3, as DNA: TGTGCCAGCAGCTTAGACAGGGATCAGCCCCAGCATTTT. Translating gives CASSLDRDQPQHF.

The chain links TRBV2 to TRBJ1-1; D perhaps matches TRBD1 (5 bases). V lost 5 bases to trimming and J lost 0 bases, with 10 bases between them. Germline values: CDR1 SNHLY, CDR2 FYNNEI. CDR3 length: 14 amino acids. The CDR3 sequence is CASSYTGMNTEAFF. The CDR3 nucleotides read TGTGCCAGCAGTTACACAGGCATGAACACTGAAGCTTTCTTT.

This clone was seen only a few times. CDR3 in DNA: TGCGCCAGCAGCTTGGATCAGGGATTAGAGACCCAGTACTTC. This translates into CASSLDQGLETQYF. V and J are TRBV5-1 and TRBJ2-5; possibly TRBD1 for D (5 bases). Germline CDR1 reads SGHRS; CDR2 reads YFSETQ. The germline V and J ends were trimmed by 0 bases and 4 bases, with 10 bases remaining between them. The CDR3 sequence is 14 residues long.

This clone was counted between two and nine times. CDR3 residues: CASRQGLGTDTQYF. In DNA, the CDR3 is TGTGCCAGCCGTCAGGGATTAGGAACAGATACGCAGTATTTT. V and J are TRBV6-5 and TRBJ2-3, with a weak D call TRBD1 (5 bases). CDR3 length equals 14 residues. Trimming took 8 bases from V and 3 from J, leaving 15 bases between them. Germline V gene sequence: CDR1 MNHEY, CDR2 SVGAGI.

The chain recombines TRBV2 with TRBJ2-5; D is undetermined. Trimming pared 2 bases from V and 2 bases from J, leaving 3 bases between. The CDR3 sequence is 12 residues long. Germline V lookup: CDR1 SNHLY, CDR2 FYNNEI. The CDR3 spells CASSETQETQYF. In nucleotides, the CDR3 is TGTGCCAGCAGTGAAACTCAAGAGACCCAGTACTTC.

The rearrangement links TRBV5-6 to TRBJ1-5; D is uncertain. Germline values: CDR1 SGHDT, CDR2 YYEEEE. The CDR3 has 14 residues. V was shortened by 0 bases and J by 7 bases, with 11 bases between the two germline ends. The DNA for the CDR3 is TGTGCCAGCAGCTTGGGGGTGGGCGAACAGCCCCAGCATTTT. Its protein is CASSLGVGEQPQHF.